This entry is about one T cell receptor beta chain. This specimen belongs to a study of T cell changes during pregnancy in multiple sclerosis. Sequencing used immunoSEQ multiplex PCR; TCRdb keeps in-frame clones, though not all of them. Here the sample spans about 89,000 clones, around 94% being singletons. Trimming took off 6 bases at V and 6 bases at J, with 17 bases between the two ends. Germline CDR1 and CDR2: MDHEN and SYDVKM. The CDR3 is 15 amino acids. The sample here was peripheral blood, taken in the third trimester of pregnancy. The receptor was isolated from a female donor with multiple sclerosis, enrolled in a pregnancy study. The V call is TRBV28, the J call TRBJ2-2, with D tentatively TRBD2 (6 bases). The CDR3 spells CASRSWWRESGELFF. Here the CDR3 DNA reads TGTGCCAGCAGATCTTGGTGGAGGGAGTCCGGGGAGCTGTTTTTT.